This TCR beta chain was sequenced for a study of shared clonotypes between healthy human individuals. Looking at the study overall: Every donor yielded three CD4 naive, three CD4 memory, two CD8 naive and one CD8 memory plate.

Healthy HIV-negative adults with no recent acute infections or vaccinations were recruited as donors. Both subsets, CD45RA+ naive and CD45RA-negative memory, were split from the CD4+ cells. As regards this clone: What it recognizes is unknown.

Sequenced by immunoSEQ multiplex PCR; TCRdb stores in-frame clones only, minus some. The sample shows approximately 1,000,000 clones, around 78% of them seen only once. This CDR3 region has 12 residues. V lost 4 bases to trimming and J lost 1 base, with 5 bases between them. Germline CDR1 and CDR2: SGDLS and YYNGEE. Points from the study as a whole: Shared clonotypes: roughly 4.5% naive CD4, under 4% naive CD8, less than 2.5% memory CD4, under 0.5% memory CD8.

Sequencing was carried out using memory CD4+ T cells from PBMCs. The subset was: CD45RA-negative fraction. The sequence was obtained from a man aged 18 to 29 in good health. Some clones in this sample may be carry-over from other donors' samples. The chain joins TRBV9 to TRBJ2-5; unclear D gene. CDR3 protein: CASSPTQETQYF. In nucleotides, the CDR3 is TGTGCCAGCAGCCCAACCCAAGAGACCCAGTACTTC.